A single sample gave rise to the 10 T cell receptor beta chains below, sequenced in a study of spatial heterogeneity in lung cancer. TCRdb itself ran the 5' RACE reads through MiXCR, one entry per CDR3 protein. The data show more than 10,000 distinct CDR3 sequences, with 5% to 6% seen just once and around a third held by the top ten. As to time point: sample taken at primary tumor resection. Extraction of whole RNA from tumor, nontumor lung or frozen PBMC preceded unsorted sequencing. Here the sequenced sample was lung tumor tissue, taken at surgery. These receptors all come from a human donor with early-stage non-small cell lung cancer.

This clonotype was observed many times. Being off target in a library aimed at alpha chains, this beta chain has a size of little meaning. The chain is built from TRBV7-2 and TRBJ2-1; D uncertain. The length of the CDR3 is 11 residues. Trimming removed 5 bases from V and 6 bases from J, with 5 bases in between. From germline, CDR1 is SGHTA and CDR2 FQGNSA. The CDR3 nucleotides are TGTGCCAGCAGCCCCGGCAATGAGCAGTTCTTC. This encodes CASSPGNEQFF.

As for this clonotype: This beta chain turned up in a library designed for alpha chains; as an off-target read, its abundance says little. This chain connects TRBV10-3 to TRBJ2-7, with 7 bases identical to TRBD2. This CDR3 contains 14 residues. The V and J ends lost 8 bases and 1 base, in that order; junction bases with no gene match: 8. Per the germline V gene, CDR1 is ENHRY and CDR2 is SYGVKD. CDR3 in amino acids: CAIAAGDLSYEQYV. The CDR3 region has the DNA TGTGCCATCGCTGCGGGGGACCTTTCCTACGAGCAGTACGTC.

This clonotype occurred many times. Since it is a stray read in a library aimed at alpha chains, this beta chain has a size that is not meaningful. The chain recombines TRBV2 with TRBJ1-6; D gene uncertain. This CDR3 is 15 amino acids long. The V end was cut by 2 bases, the J end by 9 bases, with 14 bases between. Germline assignment: CDR1 SNHLY and CDR2 FYNNEI. The DNA for the CDR3 is TGTGCCAGCAGTGAACGGGAAGTGGGCCTTTCACCCCTCCACTTT. Protein product: CASSEREVGLSPLHF.

At least ten counts were recorded for this clonotype. Because the library targeted alpha chains, this beta chain is an off-target read whose size means little. The chain uses TRBV19 and TRBJ2-1; perhaps TRBD2 as D (7 bases). The CDR3 runs to 13 residues. Trimming shortened V by 3 bases and J by 10 bases, and 13 bases separated the two germline ends. From germline, CDR1 is LNHDA and CDR2 SQIVND (reference sequence). The CDR3 region is CASSIGGAGEQFF. CDR3 bases: TGTGCCAGTAGTATTGGGGGGGCAGGGGAGCAGTTCTTC.

This clonotype was detected ten times or more. With the library built for alpha chains, this beta chain is off target and its frequency is not meaningful. The V gene is TRBV24-1, the J gene TRBJ1-5, with D perhaps matching TRBD1 (6 bases). This CDR3 spans 16 amino acids. Between the trimmed V and J ends, which lost 3 bases and 5 bases, there was a span of 16 bases. The germline CDR1 and CDR2 sequences are KGHDR and SFDVKD. The CDR3 sequence is CATSDGGGQGYQPQHF. The CDR3 region has the DNA TGTGCCACCAGTGATGGGGGGGGGCAGGGGTATCAGCCCCAGCATTTT.

The table lists this clonotype with many counts. Because this beta chain is a stray read in a library intended to capture alpha chains, its abundance should not be given much weight. The chain carries TRBV25-1 and TRBJ2-2; D perhaps matches TRBD1 (5 bases). V was clipped by 7 bases and J by 4 bases, with 10 bases between them. This CDR3 is 13 amino acids long. In germline, CDR1 is MGHDK, CDR2 SYGVNS. The chain's CDR3 is CASMGPATGELFF. As DNA, the CDR3 is TGTGCCAGCATGGGGCCGGCCACCGGGGAGCTGTTTTTT.

This clonotype was seen ten or more times. Because this beta chain is a stray read in a library intended to capture alpha chains, its abundance should not be given much weight. This rearrangement joins TRBV6-5 to TRBJ1-6, with no clear D. Germline assignment: CDR1 MNHEY and CDR2 SVGAGI. V was shortened by 0 bases and J by 6 bases, with 6 bases between the two germline ends. CDR3 length equals 14 residues. The CDR3 DNA follows: TGTGCCAGCAGTTACTCGGGAACTAATTCACCCCTCCACTTT. Its protein is CASSYSGTNSPLHF.

With regard to this clonotype: A library made for alpha chains picked up this beta chain off target, so its size means little. The chain links TRBV7-8 to TRBJ1-6; D is undetermined. V lost 2 bases, J lost 2 bases, and 7 bases lay in between. Germline V gene data show CDR1 as SGHVS and CDR2 as FQNEAQ. The CDR3 is made up of 15 amino acids. The CDR3 reads CASSLLTPYNSPLHF. The CDR3 DNA reads as TGTGCCAGCAGCTTATTAACTCCCTATAATTCACCCCTCCACTTT.

This clonotype was picked up many times. This beta chain is a stray sequence in a library constructed for alpha chains; its clone size is not meaningful. The chain recombines TRBV18 with TRBJ2-3; D unclear. V was shortened by 2 bases and J by 2 bases, with 2 bases between the two germline ends. The length of the CDR3 is 12 residues. CDR1 is KGHSH, CDR2 LQKENI, per germline. The CDR3 loop reads CASSPVTDTQYF. CDR3 sequence (DNA): TGTGCCAGCTCACCAGTCACAGATACGCAGTATTTT.

This clonotype was detected ten times or more. Since it is a stray read in a library aimed at alpha chains, this beta chain has a size that is not meaningful. The chain carries TRBV6-2 or TRBV6-3 and TRBJ2-2, with 9 bases matching TRBD1. CDR1 and CDR2 from the germline V gene are MNHEY and SVGEGT. Trimming at V came to 8 bases and at J to 5 bases, leaving 6 bases not matched to a gene. CDR3 length equals 14 residues. In nucleotides, the CDR3 is TGTGCCAGCCGCAGACAGGGGGGGACCGGGGAGCTGTTTTTT. Its protein is CASRRQGGTGELFF.